This TCR beta chain was found in a study of blood T cell repertoires in COVID-19. Background on the study: T cells, B-cell-depleted T cells, or PBMCs provided the cDNA or gDNA that served as material.

As concerns this clone: The same CDR3 is also encoded by other DNA sequences in this sample.

Data came from immunoSEQ multiplex PCR; TCRdb stores just in-frame clones and leaves some out. The table has more than 450,000 clones, approximately 90% seen once. Germline loops: CDR1 MDHEN, CDR2 SYDVKM. The CDR3 sequence is 12 residues long. Trimming shortened V by 4 bases and J by 2 bases, and 3 bases separated the two germline ends. Input material: PBMCs or T cells enriched from blood (not recorded which). The J gene is TRBJ1-5, the V gene TRBV28, with no clear D. The sequence came from a woman between 18 and 29 years old who had recovered from COVID-19. CDR3 residues: CASSSGNQPQHF. DNA of the CDR3: TGTGCCAGCAGTTCCGGCAATCAGCCCCAGCATTTT.